This T cell receptor (beta chain) was identified during a study of shared clonotypes between healthy human individuals. Background on the study: There were three CD4 naive, three CD4 memory, two CD8 naive and one CD8 memory plates per donor. Study-wide points: A limitation of the genetic and exposure-history diversity represented arose from few donors.

Of note for this clone: Its antigen remains unidentified. A read error may be the cause here, since a much bigger clone is one base away. In the same sample, other DNA sequences code for this CDR3.

The deep-level immunoSEQ assay was used. Genomic DNA from each subset was divided evenly over several immunoSEQ plates. Assay: immunoSEQ multiplex PCR; the TCRdb copy retains only in-frame clones and omits some. The sample yields about 1 million clones, roughly 80% seen once. Sequencing was performed on memory CD4+ T cells sorted from blood. Subset indicated: CD45RA-negative fraction. The sequence derives from a man younger than 35 in good health.

The CDR3 here is CASSLAEDQPQHF. The CDR3 bases are TGTGCCAGCAGCTTGGCAGAGGATCAGCCCCAGCATTTT. The rearrangement joins TRBV5-5 to TRBJ1-5; D gene unclear. V lost 0 bases and J lost 5, with 6 bases in between. This CDR3 has 13 residues. Germline V gene sequence: CDR1 SGHKS, CDR2 YYEKEE (reference sequence).